Listed below are T cell receptor beta chains from one sample, sequenced in a study of T cell responses to AZD1222 COVID-19 vaccine. Clones were sequenced by immunoSEQ multiplex PCR, and TCRdb holds only the in-frame ones, with some missing. The sample lists about 130,000 clones, 75% to 90% occurring once. Sample: peripheral blood, taken on day 0 of AZD1222 vaccination. The receptors shown here come from an adult in good health. Both conserved end residues are part of each CDR3. D genes are given only for firm matches. The size field is filled for only some rows; it gives once, few, many or a size class.

cdr3_length d_call j_call v_call clone_size cdr3_nt cdr3_aa
14 TRBD1 TRBJ2-1 TRBV2 . TGTGCCAGCACCAAGGACAGGGGATGGGATGAGCAGTTCTTC CASTKDRGWDEQFF
13 . TRBJ2-7 TRBV19 . TGTGCCAGTAGTAATCCGGGACCCTACGAGCAGTACTTC CASSNPGPYEQYF
13 . TRBJ2-5 TRBV5-1 . TGCGCCAGCAACTTGGGGTACCAAGAGACCCAGTACTTC CASNLGYQETQYF
13 . TRBJ2-7 TRBV11-2 . TGTGCCAGCAGCTTACGGGGCAGCTACGAGCAGTACTTC CASSLRGSYEQYF
12 . TRBJ1-5 TRBV6-5 . TGTGCCAGCAGTTCCCCCCTTCAAAACCAGCATTTT CASSSPLQNQHF
16 TRBD1 TRBJ2-7 TRBV5-1 . TGCGCCAGCTCCCGGGCCCCCGGGACAGAGAGCTACGAGCAGTACTTC CASSRAPGTESYEQYF
14 . TRBJ2-7 TRBV25-1 . TGTGCCAGCAGCGACGGGACCCTGTATGGCGAGCAGTACTTC CASSDGTLYGEQYF
14 TRBD1 TRBJ1-4 TRBV2 . TGTGCCAGCAAAGGGACAGTACTGAATGAAAAACTGTTTTTT CASKGTVLNEKLFF
15 . TRBJ2-1 TRBV5-1 . TGCGCCAGCAGCTTTCCATACAGCTCCTACAATGAGCAGTTCTTC CASSFPYSSYNEQFF
14 TRBD2 TRBJ2-3 TRBV28 . TGTGCCAGCAGTAGCGGGGGGGCAGGGGATACGCAGTATTTT CASSSGGAGDTQYF
16 . TRBJ1-4 TRBV5-1 . TGCGCCAGCAGCATTTCAGGGGTTGGAACTAATGAAAAACTGTTTTTT CASSISGVGTNEKLFF
14 . TRBJ1-5 TRBV6-5 . TGTGCCAGCAGTTCCCCCTCCAGCGGGGAGCCCCAGCATTTT CASSSPSSGEPQHF
19 . TRBJ2-3 TRBV29-1 . TGCAGCGTTGAGTGGACAGTTAGATTAGGTAGTAGAGGAACAGATACGCAGTATTTT CSVEWTVRLGSRGTDTQYF
17 . TRBJ2-4 TRBV5-1 . TGCGCCAGCAGCCCAAGGTGGGGGTCCGGGGCCAAAAACATTCAGTACTTC CASSPRWGSGAKNIQYF
14 . TRBJ1-5 TRBV28 . TGTGCCAGCAGTTTTGGAAGGCTTTCTCAGCCCCAGCATTTT CASSFGRLSQPQHF
14 . TRBJ2-5 TRBV5-1 . TGCGCCAGCAGCTTGCAGGGACCCCAAGAGACCCAGTACTTC CASSLQGPQETQYF
13 . TRBJ2-7 TRBV18 . TGTGCCAGCTCACCACCGGAGGGTAGCGAGCAGTACTTC CASSPPEGSEQYF
15 . TRBJ1-2 TRBV28 . TGTGCCAGCAGTTTACCGGACAAGGCGGACTATGGCTACACCTTC CASSLPDKADYGYTF
16 . TRBJ1-4 TRBV9 . TGTGCCAGCAGCGGACCCCCGGGTTCGCGTAATGAAAAACTGTTTTTT CASSGPPGSRNEKLFF
16 . TRBJ1-3 TRBV18 . TGTGCCAGCTCACCACTCATGAGTGTTCCGATGGACACCATATATTTT CASSPLMSVPMDTIYF
12 . TRBJ1-1 TRBV2 . TGTGCCAGCAAAAGACACTCTTCTGAAGCTTTCTTT CASKRHSSEAFF
14 . TRBJ2-7 TRBV2 many TGTGCCAGCAGTGAAAACCTCCGAACCTACGAGCAGTACTTC CASSENLRTYEQYF
19 . TRBJ1-6 TRBV10-3 . TGTGCCATCAGTGAGTCGCCCCAGACAGAAAGGGTGCTCAATTCACCCCTCCACTTT CAISESPQTERVLNSPLHF
15 TRBD1 TRBJ1-1 TRBV19 . TGTGCCAGTAGTGGACGACAGGGCGGGAACACTGAAGCTTTCTTT CASSGRQGGNTEAFF
17 TRBD1 TRBJ1-1 TRBV7-6 . TGTGCCAGCAGCTCGGGACAGGGAAAGATTGTGATTTATGAAGCTTTCTTT CASSSGQGKIVIYEAFF
14 TRBD1 TRBJ1-2 TRBV5-1 . TGCGCCAGCAGCGAGGGACAGATTAACTATGGCTACACCTTC CASSEGQINYGYTF
14 . TRBJ2-7 TRBV5-1 . TGCGCCAGCAGCCCATCCGGGCACTCCTACGAGCAGTACTTC CASSPSGHSYEQYF
14 TRBD1 TRBJ1-1 TRBV4-1 . TGCGCCAGCAGCCCTCGACAGGGTCACACTGAAGCTTTCTTT CASSPRQGHTEAFF
14 . TRBJ1-1 TRBV5-1 . TGCGCCAGCAGCTGGGGACGGGCAAACACTGAAGCTTTCTTT CASSWGRANTEAFF
13 . TRBJ2-7 TRBV18 once TGTGCCAGCTCACCGCCAGGGTATGGCGAGCAGTACTTC CASSPPGYGEQYF
15 TRBD1 TRBJ1-1 TRBV6-6 . TGTGCCAGCAGTCCCCTCCGGACAGGGGACACTGAAGCTTTCTTT CASSPLRTGDTEAFF
13 . TRBJ2-1 TRBV3-1/TRBV3-2 once TGTGCCAGCAGCGCCCGACAGGCGGGGGAGCAGTTCTTC CASSARQAGEQFF
15 TRBD1 TRBJ2-7 TRBV7-3 . TGTGCCAGCAGCTTGGGACAGGCGGGACCCTACGAGCAGTACTTC CASSLGQAGPYEQYF
16 TRBD2 TRBJ2-1 TRBV9 . TGTGCCAGCAGCGAGACCCCTAGCGGGGGGCACAATGAGCAGTTCTTC CASSETPSGGHNEQFF
15 TRBD1 TRBJ2-1 TRBV5-4 . TGTGCCAGCAGCTTGGGGCAGGGGGCATACAATGAGCAGTTCTTC CASSLGQGAYNEQFF
14 TRBD1 TRBJ2-7 TRBV6-5 . TGTGCCAGCACAGGTGGGACAGGTACCTACGAGCAGTACTTC CASTGGTGTYEQYF